The 29 T cell receptor beta chains in this list originate from one sample, sequenced in a study of glioma-infiltrating T cells after dendritic cell vaccination. Clones were sequenced by immunoSEQ multiplex PCR, and TCRdb holds only the in-frame ones, with some missing. The table includes over 90,000 clones, more than 75% detected once. The sample here was blood, taken before dendritic cell vaccination. The source of these receptors is a human donor with glioblastoma.

The chain joins TRBV4-3 to TRBJ2-6; D unresolved. Germline CDR1 is LGHNA and CDR2 is YSLEER. This CDR3 has 18 residues. With 0 bases removed from V and 0 bases from J, the gap between germline ends came to 12 bases. The CDR3 bases are TGCGCCAGCAGCCAAGAAGTACACCAAAGCTCTGGGGCCAACGTCCTGACTTTC. Translated: CASSQEVHQSSGANVLTF.

The chain couples TRBV27 to TRBJ2-1, with TRBD2 matching over 10 bases. Germline assignment: CDR1 MNHEY and CDR2 SMNVEV (reference sequence). This CDR3 region has 17 residues. The V gene end was trimmed by 6 bases and the J gene end by 6 bases; junction bases not matched to a gene: 14. CDR3 residues: CASRSTGTSESSNEQFF. The CDR3 DNA follows: TGTGCCAGCAGATCGACAGGGACTAGCGAAAGTTCCAATGAGCAGTTCTTC.

The chain employs TRBV7-9 and TRBJ2-5; weak D call: TRBD1 (5 bases). The V end lost 5 bases, the J end lost 5 bases, and 21 bases lay between the germline ends. Germline lookup yields CDR1 SEHNR and CDR2 FQNEAQ (reference sequence). The CDR3 covers 16 residues. CDR3 amino acids: CASSAMVGARVETQYF. The CDR3 coding sequence is TGTGCCAGCAGCGCTATGGTAGGGGCCCGGGTGGAGACCCAGTACTTC.

The chain employs TRBV10-1 and TRBJ2-2, with a weak D call TRBD2 (6 bases). V lost 0 bases to trimming and J lost 7 bases, with 9 bases between them. The length of the CDR3 is 14 residues. CDR1 is WNHNN, CDR2 SYGVQD, per germline (reference sequence). In DNA form, the CDR3 reads TGCGCCAGCAGTGAGTCAGCGGGTTTCGGGGAGCTGTTTTTT. Translation gives CASSESAGFGELFF.

The chain has TRBV5-1 and TRBJ2-3, with 13 bases that match TRBD2. CDR3 size: 17 residues. Germline CDR1 and CDR2: SGHRS and YFSETQ. V lost 4 bases, J lost 6 bases, and 11 bases stayed unmatched. CDR3: CASSLGRLAGGGDTQYF. The CDR3, as DNA: TGCGCCAGCAGCCTCGGACGACTAGCGGGGGGCGGGGATACGCAGTATTTT.

The chain combines TRBV9 with TRBJ2-1, with TRBD2 matching over 8 bases. CDR3 length equals 15 residues. J gave up 0 bases and V 6 bases, and 5 bases lay outside the gene matches. Looked up from germline, CDR1 is SGDLS and CDR2 is YYNGEE. The CDR3 here is CASTRGGSSYNEQFF. For the CDR3, the DNA is TGTGCCAGCACCCGCGGGGGGAGCTCCTACAATGAGCAGTTCTTC.

CDR3 DNA sequence: TGCAGCGTTGTTGGAGCCCTGAACTATGGCTACACCTTC. Translation gives CSVVGALNYGYTF. The chain employs TRBV29-1 and TRBJ1-2; D call uncertain. Trimming pared 4 bases from V and 2 bases from J, leaving 11 bases between. CDR1 is SQVTM, CDR2 ANQGSEA, per germline. The CDR3 totals 13 residues.

The chain combines TRBV5-1 with TRBJ2-2; no clear D gene. The length of the CDR3 is 15 residues. The V gene's germline CDR1 is SGHRS and CDR2 YFSETQ. The V end lost 4 bases, the J end lost 4 bases, and 14 bases lay between the germline ends. CDR3 nucleotides: TGCGCCAGCAGCGATACCGGGTCTAGCACCGGGGAGCTGTTTTTT. Protein product: CASSDTGSSTGELFF.

V gene TRBV6-5 combines with J gene TRBJ2-5; 7 bases align to TRBD2. The CDR3 spans 13 residues. Germline V gene sequence: CDR1 MNHEY, CDR2 SVGAGI. Trimming removed 7 bases from V and 4 bases from J; junction bases left unmatched: 6. The CDR3 here is CASMEAGRETQYF. CDR3 DNA sequence: TGTGCCAGCATGGAAGCGGGACGAGAGACCCAGTACTTC.

The CDR3 nucleotides read TGCGCCAGCAGCTTGGAAACTAGGGGGACCGGGGAGCTGTTTTTT. It translates to CASSLETRGTGELFF. V is TRBV5-1 and J is TRBJ2-2; D may be TRBD1 (6 bases). Germline V CDR1 and CDR2: SGHRS, YFSETQ. The ends were cut back, 0 bases at V and 5 bases at J, with 11 bases in the middle. The CDR3 is made up of 15 amino acids.

This chain uses TRBV11-1 with TRBJ2-4; D is perhaps TRBD1 (7 bases). The germline V and J ends were trimmed by 1 base and 8 bases, with 15 bases remaining between them. Germline CDR1 is SGHAT and CDR2 is FQDESV (reference sequence). CDR3 length: 15 residues. CDR3 coding DNA: TGTGCCAGCAGCTTAGTTGCGGGCAGGGGGGACATTCAGTACTTC. Its translation is CASSLVAGRGDIQYF.

This clone was recorded a few times. The V call is TRBV7-9, the J call TRBJ1-4; 7 bases are a match to TRBD1. The CDR3 is 12 residues long. Germline CDR1 SEHNR, CDR2 FQNEAQ (reference sequence). Trimming removed 6 bases from V and 5 bases from J; junction bases left unmatched: 0. DNA of the CDR3: TGTGCCAGCAGGACAGGGAATGAAAAACTGTTTTTT. Its protein is CASRTGNEKLFF.

CDR3 bases: TGTGCCAGCAGCTCCTGGGGGGGGGCGGATGAGCAGTTCTTC. It yields the protein CASSSWGGADEQFF. This chain connects TRBV6-5 to TRBJ2-1; D possibly corresponds to TRBD2 (7 bases). The CDR3 is 14 amino acids. Per germline, CDR1 MNHEY and CDR2 SVGAGI. V dropped 6 bases and J dropped 8 bases, with 17 bases sitting between them.

The rearrangement joins TRBV5-6 to TRBJ1-1, with D maybe TRBD1 (6 bases). Trimming removed 2 bases from V and 4 bases from J, with 15 bases in between. The CDR3 is 15 residues long. Germline loops: CDR1 SGHDT, CDR2 YYEEEE. The CDR3 sequence: CASSLAAGAGTEAFF. The CDR3 DNA reads TGTGCCAGCAGCTTAGCTGCAGGGGCGGGCACTGAAGCTTTCTTT. Complete variable domain (other parts from reference TRBV5-6 and TRBJ1-1): DAGVTQSPTHLIKTRGQQVTLRCSPKSGHDTVSWYQQALGQGPQFIFQYYEEEERQRGNFPDRFSGHQFPNYSSELNVNALLLGDSALYLCASSLAAGAGTEAFFGQGTRLTVV.

V usage is TRBV2 and J usage is TRBJ2-2; tentative D call: TRBD1 (6 bases). The CDR3 runs to 15 residues. V lost 6 bases, J lost 1 base, and 12 bases lay in between. The V gene's germline CDR1 is SNHLY and CDR2 FYNNEI. Here the CDR3 reads CASSPRGQNTGELFF. CDR3 DNA sequence: TGTGCCAGCAGCCCTAGGGGACAGAACACCGGGGAGCTGTTTTTT.

The rearrangement links TRBV6-5 to TRBJ1-2, with D possibly being TRBD1 (6 bases). V dropped 4 bases and J dropped 4 bases, with 16 bases sitting between them. The CDR3 contains 15 residues. Germline V gives CDR1 MNHEY, CDR2 SVGAGI. CDR3 amino acids: CASSLLRQAAYGYTF. CDR3 nucleotides: TGTGCCAGCAGTTTACTCCGACAGGCTGCCTATGGCTACACCTTC.

The CDR3 reads CASSKYAKSKVCTQYF. The CDR3 DNA sequence: TGTGCCAGCAGCAAATATGCAAAATCTAAAGTATGCACGCAGTATTTT. The V call is TRBV21-1, the J call TRBJ2-3; the DNA was not used to check the table's D call, TRBD2. TRBV21-1 is marked as a pseudogene. The CDR3 extends over 16 amino acids.

This chain connects TRBV11-1 to TRBJ2-2; 7 bases are a match to TRBD2. Germline CDR1 SGHAT, CDR2 FQDESV (reference sequence). V dropped 5 bases and J dropped 6; count of bases not matched to a gene: 6. The CDR3 spans 14 residues. The CDR3 protein is CASSPGLPPGELFF. In DNA form, the CDR3 reads TGTGCCAGCAGCCCGGGACTACCACCCGGGGAGCTGTTTTTT. Complete variable domain (other parts from reference TRBV11-1 and TRBJ2-2): EAEVAQSPRYKITEKSQAVAFWCDPISGHATLYWYRQILGQGPELLVQFQDESVVDDSQLPKDRFSAERLKGVDSTLKIQPAELGDSAMYLCASSPGLPPGELFFGEGSRLTVL.

The chain is built from TRBV5-4 and TRBJ1-2, with a tentative D call TRBD1 (5 bases). Trimming took off 4 bases at V and 8 bases at J, with 18 bases between the two ends. The CDR3 is 14 residues long. Germline CDR1 reads SGHNT; CDR2 reads YYREEE (reference sequence). The CDR3 reads CASSPGTRLGGYTF. CDR3 nucleotides: TGTGCCAGCAGCCCGGGGACTCGCCTGGGAGGCTACACCTTC.

The gene calls are TRBV19 and TRBJ1-2, with TRBD1 matching 7 bases. CDR3 size: 14 residues. CDR1 and CDR2 from the germline V gene are LNHDA and SQIVND (reference sequence). Trimming removed 8 bases from V and 3 bases from J; junction bases left unmatched: 9. CDR3 residues: CASRLQGFDYGYTF. CDR3 coding DNA: TGTGCCAGTCGCCTACAGGGGTTTGACTATGGCTACACCTTC. Full variable domain (rest looked up from reference TRBV19 and TRBJ1-2): DGGITQSPKYLFRKEGQNVTLSCEQNLNHDAMYWYRQDPGQGLRLIYYSQIVNDFQKGDIAEGYSVSREKKESFPLTVTSAQKNPTAFYLCASRLQGFDYGYTFGSGTRLTVV.

The rearrangement uses TRBV6-5 and TRBJ2-5, with 9 bases that match TRBD2. V gave up 4 bases and J gave up 5 bases; unmatched junction bases: 8. The CDR3 runs 15 residues. Looked up from germline, CDR1 is MNHEY and CDR2 is SVGAGI. CDR3 nucleotide sequence: TGTGCCAGCAGTTTACAAGCGGGGGGCCCGGAGACCCAGTACTTC. Residues: CASSLQAGGPETQYF.

This sequence joins TRBV6-5 and TRBJ2-5, with 7 positions matching TRBD1. V lost 6 bases and J lost 1; bases outside the gene matches: 5. Germline V gene sequence: CDR1 MNHEY, CDR2 SVGAGI. The CDR3 extends over 14 amino acids. CDR3 sequence (DNA): TGTGCCAGCAGCCTCTGGGACAGCCAAGAGACCCAGTACTTC. It codes for CASSLWDSQETQYF.

This chain connects TRBV7-9 to TRBJ2-6, with D uncertain. V was trimmed by 1 base and J by 0 bases, leaving 4 bases between them. The length of the CDR3 is 15 residues. The germline CDR1 and CDR2 sequences are SEHNR and FQNEAQ (reference sequence). DNA for the CDR3: TGTGCCAGCAGCTTAGACGGCTCTGGGGCCAACGTCCTGACTTTC. This encodes CASSLDGSGANVLTF.

J is TRBJ2-3 and V is TRBV5-4; D possibly corresponds to TRBD2 (7 bases). This CDR3 spans 16 amino acids. CDR1 SGHNT and CDR2 YYREEE come from the germline V gene (reference sequence). The V end lost 3 bases, the J end lost 6 bases, and 20 bases lay between the germline ends. In DNA, the CDR3 is TGTGCCAGCAGCTCTAGTAGGGAGGGGGTCTCGGATACGCAGTATTTT. It specifies CASSSSREGVSDTQYF.

The V gene is TRBV6-5, the J gene TRBJ2-7; 9 bases agree with TRBD2. The CDR3 sequence is 14 residues long. The trim removed 5 bases at V and 0 bases at J, leaving 2 bases unmatched. CDR1 and CDR2 (germline): MNHEY, SVGAGI. CDR3 amino acids: CASSTSGFSYEQYF. In nucleotides, the CDR3 is TGTGCCAGCAGTACTAGCGGGTTCTCCTACGAGCAGTACTTC.

This clone was counted only a few times. The rearrangement joins TRBV5-1 to TRBJ1-1; possibly TRBD1 for D (5 bases). The CDR3 extends over 16 amino acids. Trimming took off 1 base at V and 2 bases at J, with 15 bases between the two ends. From germline, CDR1 is SGHRS and CDR2 YFSETQ. CDR3 DNA: TGCGCCAGCAGCTTGTCGGGGTCGGGGGGAAACACTGAAGCTTTCTTT. This sequence encodes CASSLSGSGGNTEAFF.

The gene calls are TRBV30 and TRBJ1-2, with a tentative D call TRBD1 (6 bases). The V and J ends lost 0 bases and 2 bases respectively, with 13 bases between them. The CDR3 covers 15 residues. Germline V gene sequence: CDR1 GTSNPN, CDR2 SVGIG (reference sequence). The CDR3 nucleotides read TGTGCCTGGAGTGTGGGGACGGGGGGCAACTATGGCTACACCTTC. Amino acid sequence: CAWSVGTGGNYGYTF.

The chain is built from TRBV18 and TRBJ1-1, with a possible D match to TRBD1 (6 bases). Trimming removed 4 bases from V and 1 base from J, with 19 bases in between. This CDR3 is built from 17 residues. Germline V gene data show CDR1 as KGHSH and CDR2 as LQKENI. CDR3 sequence (DNA): TGTGCCAGCTCACTGGAGGAGGCATTAGGGGGGAACACTGAAGCTTTCTTT. Translated, it gives CASSLEEALGGNTEAFF. Together with reference TRBV18 and TRBJ1-1, the CDR3 gives the full variable domain: NAGVMQNPRHLVRRRGQEARLRCSPMKGHSHVYWYRQLPEEGLKFMVYLQKENIIDESGMPKERFSAEFPKEGPSILRIQQVVRGDSAAYFCASSLEEALGGNTEAFFGQGTRLTVV.

The chain employs TRBV6-6 and TRBJ2-1, with 9 bases matching TRBD2. The CDR3 has 12 amino acids. Germline loops: CDR1 MNHNY, CDR2 SVGAGI (reference sequence). J gave up 8 bases and V 8 bases, and 4 bases lay outside the gene matches. CDR3 DNA sequence: TGTGCCAGCGGGGGCGGGAGGGATGAGCAGTTCTTC. It is translated as CASGGGRDEQFF.